This TCR beta chain was documented in a study of blood T cell repertoires in COVID-19. Study overall: COVID-19 samples, acute and convalescent, were from the United States, Italy and Spain. The analysed material was cDNA or gDNA that came from T cells, B-cell-depleted T cells, or PBMCs.

Per the germline V gene, CDR1 is MDHEN and CDR2 is SYDVKM. This CDR3 comprises 13 residues. Generated by immunoSEQ multiplex PCR, the TCRdb table keeps only in-frame clones and is missing some. The sample includes about 130,000 clones, around nine tenths of them seen just once. V gene TRBV28 combines with J gene TRBJ1-1, with D perhaps TRBD1 (6 bases). Sequenced input: peripheral blood. The clonotype originates from a man aged 55 to 69 with COVID-19, enrolled during active disease. Written as DNA, the CDR3 is TGTGAAATCCGGGGGGCTAAGAACACTGAAGCTTTCTTT. Translated: CEIRGAKNTEAFF.